This is a list of T cell receptor beta chains from one sample in a study of Graves' ophthalmopathy and Graves' hyperthyroidism. TCRdb re-analysed the multiplex PCR reads in MiXCR, keeping a single row per CDR3 protein. The sample comprises 240,000 or so distinct CDR3 sequences, 45% to 55% of which are singletons, and around 47% rests with the top ten. Material: peripheral blood. The origin of the receptors is an adult man with Graves' ophthalmopathy. CDR3s include the opening cysteine and the closing phenylalanine or tryptophan. D genes are given only for firm matches. A row's size may be missing; if present it is once, few, many or a size class.

abundance | j_gene | v_gene | d_gene | CDR3nt | CDR3aa
. | TRBJ1-1 | TRBV5-8 | . | TGTGCCAGCAGCTCGAAGGCTGGCACTGAAGCTTTCTTT | CASSSKAGTEAFF
. | TRBJ1-1 | TRBV12-3/TRBV12-4 | . | TGTGCCAGCAGTTTAGCGGGACGGATGAACACTGAAGCTTTCTTT | CASSLAGRMNTEAFF
. | TRBJ1-4 | TRBV5-1 | . | TGCGCCAGCAGCTCTACCATCCCGAATGAAAAACTGTTTTTT | CASSSTIPNEKLFF
. | TRBJ2-5 | TRBV24-1 | . | TGTGCCACCAGTGCTAGAGAGACCCAGTACTTC | CATSARETQYF
few | TRBJ2-7 | TRBV20-1 | . | TGCAGTGCTAGAGGAGATCGGGACACCAAATACGAGCAGTACTTC | CSARGDRDTKYEQYF
. | TRBJ1-2 | TRBV20-1 | TRBD1 | TGCAGTGCTGGACAGGCGTCCTATGGCTACACCTTC | CSAGQASYGYTF
. | TRBJ1-4 | TRBV9 | TRBD1 | TGTGCCAGCAGTGAACGCGACAGGGCTGGGGAAAAACTGTTTTTT | CASSERDRAGEKLFF
. | TRBJ1-4 | TRBV2 | . | TGTGCCAGCAGTGACCGCTCGAGTGCTAATGAAAAACTGTTTTTT | CASSDRSSANEKLFF
. | TRBJ2-5 | TRBV7-9 | TRBD1 | TGTGCCAGCAGCCCTAATGGGGGACAGGGCCAAGAGACCCAGTACTTC | CASSPNGGQGQETQYF
. | TRBJ1-4 | TRBV7-2 | . | TGTGCCAGCAGCTTGGGTCGGGGGACGAGAGAAAAACTGTTTTTT | CASSLGRGTREKLFF
few | TRBJ2-5 | TRBV12-3/TRBV12-4 | . | TGTGCCAGCAGTTTGGGGGGAGGGGGGCCCCGGGAGACCCAGTACTTC | CASSLGGGGPRETQYF
. | TRBJ2-2 | TRBV7-3 | TRBD2 | TGTGCCAGCAGCTGGCGGGGGGGCGATGGGGAGCTGTGTTTT | CASSWRGGDGELCF
many | TRBJ1-2 | TRBV10-3 | TRBD1 | TGTGCCATCAGTGGGGACAGGGTCTATGGCTACACCTTC | CAISGDRVYGYTF
. | TRBJ1-1 | TRBV5-1 | . | TGCGCCAGCAGCCGACTAATGACAGGGAACACTGAAGCTTTCTTT | CASSRLMTGNTEAFF
few | TRBJ2-7 | TRBV10-3 | TRBD1 | TGTGCCATCAGACCCCGAGAGGGACAGGGGAACCACGAGCAGTACTTC | CAIRPREGQGNHEQYF
. | TRBJ1-1 | TRBV25-1 | . | TGTGCCAGCAGTGAAATGAGTTGGGGGATGAACACTGAAGCTTTCTTT | CASSEMSWGMNTEAFF
. | TRBJ1-4 | TRBV7-2 | . | TGTGCCAGCAGCTTAACCAGGGGAGATGAAAAACTGTTTTTT | CASSLTRGDEKLFF
. | TRBJ1-2 | TRBV2 | . | TGTGCCAGCAGTGAAGGGGGTAGGGTTTATGGCTACACCTTC | CASSEGGRVYGYTF
few | TRBJ1-5 | TRBV10-3 | . | TGTGCCATCAGGGGAGAGGGTCAGCAGCCCCAGCATTTT | CAIRGEGQQPQHF
. | TRBJ2-7 | TRBV2 | TRBD1 | TGTGCCAGCAGTTTAACAGGGGAATGGGCCTACGAGCAGTACTTC | CASSLTGEWAYEQYF
. | TRBJ1-1 | TRBV20-1 | . | TGCAGTGCTAATGGACGGGTGGACACTGAAGCTTTCTTT | CSANGRVDTEAFF
. | TRBJ2-7 | TRBV7-2 | TRBD1 | TGTGCCAGCAGCCTCGGACAGGGGGATGACGAGCAGTACTTC | CASSLGQGDDEQYF
. | TRBJ2-5 | TRBV14 | . | TGTGCCAGCAGCCCGGGACCCATGAGGGGAGAGACCCAGTACTTC | CASSPGPMRGETQYF
once | TRBJ1-1 | TRBV28 | TRBD1 | TGTGCCAGCAGAAACCAGGGGGCGTGGAACACTGAAGCTTTCTTT | CASRNQGAWNTEAFF
. | TRBJ1-2 | TRBV5-6 | . | TGTGCCAGCAGCCCTCCGGGACGGCTCTATGGCTACACCTTC | CASSPPGRLYGYTF
. | TRBJ2-5 | TRBV19 | TRBD2 | TGTGCCAGTAGGGGCGGGAGGGCCTCTCAGAAGACCCAGTACTTC | CASRGGRASQKTQYF
. | TRBJ1-2 | TRBV24-1 | . | TGTGCCACGGTGCAGGGCAGTAACTATGGCTACACCTTC | CATVQGSNYGYTF
. | TRBJ2-5 | TRBV19 | . | TGTGCCAGTACCGGGAGACAGGGCCAAGAGACCCAGTACTTC | CASTGRQGQETQYF
few | TRBJ2-7 | TRBV5-1 | TRBD1 | TGCGCCAGCAGCCCTTCGACAGGGTCGTACGAGCAGTACTTC | CASSPSTGSYEQYF
. | TRBJ2-7 | TRBV7-9 | TRBD1 | TGTGCCAGCAGCCCCGGGACAGGGGGTTTTCAGTACTTC | CASSPGTGGFQYF
. | TRBJ2-5 | TRBV6-2/TRBV6-3 | . | TGTGCCAGCAGCGTAGGAGGTCAGGGGAAAGCGGAGACCCAGTACTTC | CASSVGGQGKAETQYF
. | TRBJ2-7 | TRBV24-1 | TRBD2 | TGTGCCACCAGTGAAACTAGCGGGAGCTCCTACGAGCAGTACTTC | CATSETSGSSYEQYF
. | TRBJ2-7 | TRBV9 | TRBD2 | TGTGCCAGCAGCCACCTAGCGGGGGAGACCTACGAGCAGTACTTC | CASSHLAGETYEQYF
few | TRBJ1-5 | TRBV10-3 | . | TGTGCCACCCGGGAGGGCGGTGAGAAGCAGCCCCAGCATTTT | CATREGGEKQPQHF
few | TRBJ1-1 | TRBV11-2 | . | TGTGCCAGCAGCTGGGGTGTAGGGAACACTGAAGCTTTCTTT | CASSWGVGNTEAFF
many | TRBJ1-1 | TRBV15 | . | TGTGCCACCAGCAGAGATGGGAGTGAAGCTTTCTTT | CATSRDGSEAFF
many | TRBJ2-5 | TRBV5-8 | . | TGTGCCAGCAGCTCACAGGGTTTGGAGACCCAGTACTTC | CASSSQGLETQYF